Detailed here is one T cell receptor beta chain. The antigen is not known. This specimen belongs to a study of Graves' ophthalmopathy and Graves' hyperthyroidism. Whole-study context: No ophthalmopathy within 18 months of follow-up signified stable hyperthyroidism. Study outcomes and limitations: The model forecast ophthalmopathy progression, reaching about 70% sensitivity and approximately 79% specificity. A model of 13 signatures distinguished ophthalmopathy from stable hyperthyroidism at roughly 87% sensitivity and 81.08% specificity.

RNA transcripts served as template for amplifying TCR beta CDR3 sequences. The first-round RT-PCR employed HTBI primers together with the Qiagen OneStep RT-PCR kit. A multiplex PCR was then performed as the second round. TCRdb itself ran the multiplex PCR reads through MiXCR, one entry per CDR3 protein. The sample lists 560,000 or so distinct CDR3 sequences; less than 45% were seen once. The CDR3 contains 16 residues. Germline V gene sequence: CDR1 SGHVS, CDR2 FQNEAQ. The V gene lost 8 bases and the J gene lost 2 bases, with 19 bases spanning the gap. Sequencing input: peripheral blood or thyroid tissue (not recorded which). V gene TRBV7-8 combines with J gene TRBJ1-3, with D possibly being TRBD1 (5 bases). This clonotype was obtained from an adult man with Graves' hyperthyroidism. As DNA, the CDR3 is TGTGCCAGCGCCGGTGGCGGGGGGTCCCCTGGAAACACCATATATTTT. Protein sequence: CASAGGGGSPGNTIYF.